The 21 T cell receptor beta chains given below trace back to one sample, sequenced in a study of shared clonotypes between healthy human individuals. Sequenced by immunoSEQ multiplex PCR; TCRdb stores in-frame clones only, minus some. The sample lists over 1.4 million clones, about 96% occurring once. The specimen was naive CD4+ T cells sorted from blood. Subset given: CD45RA+ positively selected. All receptors derive from a man aged 30-40 years in good health.

The V gene is TRBV30, the J gene TRBJ1-1, with no clear D. The CDR3 has 13 amino acids. V lost 3 bases and J lost 1, with 9 bases in between. The germline V gene encodes CDR1 GTSNPN and CDR2 SVGIG (reference sequence). The CDR3 sequence is CAWRGWGNTEAFF. CDR3 sequence (DNA): TGTGCCTGGAGGGGGTGGGGGAACACTGAAGCTTTCTTT. Full variable domain (remainder filled in from reference TRBV30 and TRBJ1-1): SQTIHQWPATLVQPVGSPLSLECTVEGTSNPNLYWYRQAAGRGLQLLFYSVGIGQISSEVPQNLSASRPQDRQFILSSKKLLLSDSGFYLCAWRGWGNTEAFFGQGTRLTVV.

This clone was found once. Distinct nucleotide sequences in the sample also encode this CDR3. CDR3 sequence (DNA): TGTGCCAGCACCCGGGACAGGGTGAACACTGAAGCTTTCTTT. It codes for CASTRDRVNTEAFF. The V and J genes are TRBV6-5 and TRBJ1-1, with 9 positions matching TRBD1. This CDR3 spans 14 amino acids. V shed 7 bases and J 0 bases; nucleotides not matched to a gene: 3. Per the germline V gene, CDR1 is MNHEY and CDR2 is SVGAGI.

The genes are TRBV11-2 and TRBJ2-3; no reliable D call. Per the germline V gene, CDR1 is SGHAT and CDR2 is FQNNGV. The V end lost 5 bases, the J end lost 10 bases, and 10 bases lay between the germline ends. The CDR3 totals 11 residues. The CDR3 DNA is TGTGCCAGCAGCCCCAGTATGGCGCAGTATTTT. Translating it yields CASSPSMAQYF.

V and J are TRBV27 and TRBJ1-5, with D possibly TRBD1 on 6 matching bases. The V end lost 2 bases, the J end lost 6 bases, and 23 bases lay between the germline ends. This CDR3 is built from 18 residues. In germline, CDR1 is MNHEY, CDR2 SMNVEV (reference sequence). In nucleotides, the CDR3 is TGTGCCAGCAGTTTACGTGGGGGGGCGGGGCCCCTCAGTCAGCCCCAGCATTTT. The encoded protein is CASSLRGGAGPLSQPQHF.

The chain employs TRBV9 and TRBJ2-2; D remains unclear. The germline CDR1 and CDR2 sequences are SGDLS and YYNGEE. Trimming stripped 1 base from V and 4 bases from J, with 5 bases between. CDR3 length: 13 residues. In DNA form, the CDR3 reads TGTGCCAGCAGCGTACGGCCCACCGGGGAGCTGTTTTTT. Its protein product is CASSVRPTGELFF.

The chain combines TRBV19 with TRBJ2-1; TRBD2 matches 7 bases. Germline CDR1 LNHDA, CDR2 SQIVND (reference sequence). After removal of 7 bases from V and 10 bases from J, the junction contained 16 bases not matched to a gene. This CDR3 has 15 residues. The CDR3 DNA reads as TGTGCCAGTACGGGCGGGAGTCTGTATTTTTCGGAGCAGTTCTTC. It specifies CASTGGSLYFSEQFF.

The table lists this clone with a count of one. The chain links TRBV7-9 to TRBJ2-3; unclear D gene. Trimming pared 1 base from V and 6 bases from J, leaving 17 bases between. Germline V gives CDR1 SEHNR, CDR2 FQNEAQ (reference sequence). The CDR3 covers 16 residues. CDR3 nucleotide sequence: TGTGCCAGCAGCTTAGGACTGGAGACCATTCGGGATACGCAGTATTTT. This sequence encodes CASSLGLETIRDTQYF.

This rearrangement joins TRBV5-6 to TRBJ1-2, with a weak D call TRBD1 (6 bases). There are 15 residues in the CDR3. Germline loops: CDR1 SGHDT, CDR2 YYEEEE. The V end lost 3 bases, the J end lost 7 bases, and 19 bases lay between the germline ends. The CDR3 region is CASSWTDRTQGGYTF. The CDR3 DNA is TGTGCCAGCAGCTGGACTGACAGGACTCAGGGTGGCTACACCTTC.

This chain connects TRBV7-2 to TRBJ1-5; D is perhaps TRBD1 (5 bases). The CDR3 extends over 14 amino acids. CDR1 and CDR2 from the germline V gene are SGHTA and FQGNSA. V gave up 5 bases and J gave up 4 bases, with 12 bases separating them. The CDR3 DNA follows: TGTGCCAGCAGCCCCCGACGGACAAATCAGCCCCAGCATTTT. Amino acids: CASSPRRTNQPQHF.

The gene calls are TRBV5-6 and TRBJ1-1; D is uncertain. With 0 bases removed from V and 3 bases from J, the gap between germline ends came to 12 bases. Germline-derived CDR1 and CDR2 are SGHDT and YYEEEE. CDR3 length equals 15 residues. This CDR3 reads CASSLVRDRDTEAFF. CDR3 sequence (DNA): TGTGCCAGCAGCTTGGTACGTGATCGGGACACTGAAGCTTTCTTT.

The V and J genes are TRBV9 and TRBJ2-1, with D uncertain. V lost 7 bases and J lost 0, with 5 bases in between. Germline-derived CDR1 and CDR2 are SGDLS and YYNGEE. This CDR3 region has 12 residues. DNA of the CDR3: TGTGCCAGCGGGGACTCCTACAATGAGCAGTTCTTC. The encoded protein is CASGDSYNEQFF.

V is TRBV2 and J is TRBJ2-7; D is unclear. Germline values: CDR1 SNHLY, CDR2 FYNNEI. Trimming stripped 7 bases from V and 3 bases from J, with 7 bases between. This CDR3 is 11 amino acids long. CDR3 nucleotide sequence: TGTGCCAGCAAGTTGGTCTACGAGCAGTACTTC. Translating gives CASKLVYEQYF.

This chain uses TRBV27 with TRBJ2-7; D gene uncertain. The ends were cut back, 5 bases at V and 2 bases at J, with 13 bases in the middle. Germline V gives CDR1 MNHEY, CDR2 SMNVEV (reference sequence). CDR3 size: 14 residues. CDR3 in amino acids: CASSAYLGAYEQYF. DNA for the CDR3: TGTGCCAGCAGTGCCTACCTAGGAGCCTACGAGCAGTACTTC.

This chain connects TRBV5-1 to TRBJ1-5; D is perhaps TRBD1 (5 bases). Germline V CDR1 and CDR2: SGHRS, YFSETQ. Trimming left V 0 bases short and J 4 bases short, with 11 bases between. The CDR3 spans 15 residues. CDR3 residues: CASSLGGTTNQPQHF. The CDR3 region has the DNA TGCGCCAGCAGCTTGGGGGGGACTACTAATCAGCCCCAGCATTTT.

The chain joins TRBV19 to TRBJ2-2; a weak D match, TRBD2 (6 bases). The germline V gene has CDR1 LNHDA and CDR2 SQIVND (reference sequence). This CDR3 has 15 amino acids. The V gene lost 4 bases and the J gene lost 3 bases, with 12 bases spanning the gap. The CDR3 reads CASSTQGGHTGELFF. DNA of the CDR3: TGTGCCAGTAGTACGCAGGGAGGACACACCGGGGAGCTGTTTTTT. Combining the CDR3 with reference TRBV19 and TRBJ2-2 gives the whole variable domain DGGITQSPKYLFRKEGQNVTLSCEQNLNHDAMYWYRQDPGQGLRLIYYSQIVNDFQKGDIAEGYSVSREKKESFPLTVTSAQKNPTAFYLCASSTQGGHTGELFFGEGSRLTVL.

Concerning this clone: The same CDR3 is also encoded by other DNA sequences in this sample. The CDR3 spells CASSIGQPQHF. In DNA form, the CDR3 reads TGTGCCAGTAGTATAGGCCAGCCCCAGCATTTT. The rearrangement uses TRBV19 and TRBJ1-5; D is unclear. The CDR3 spans 11 residues. Germline CDR1 and CDR2: LNHDA and SQIVND (reference sequence). The germline V and J ends were trimmed by 1 base and 7 bases, with 2 bases remaining between them.

The chain has TRBV28 and TRBJ2-2; 9 bases are a match to TRBD2. The CDR3 is made up of 18 amino acids. CDR1 is MDHEN, CDR2 SYDVKM, per germline. The trim removed 8 bases at V and 0 bases at J, leaving 13 bases unmatched. The CDR3 region is CASLSFRQREANTGELFF. Written as DNA, the CDR3 is TGTGCCAGCCTTTCTTTTCGTCAGCGGGAGGCGAACACCGGGGAGCTGTTTTTT.

CDR3 amino acids: CASSLVYRSSYNEQFF. CDR3 sequence (DNA): TGTGCCAGCAGCTTAGTCTACCGCAGCTCCTACAATGAGCAGTTCTTC. This rearrangement joins TRBV11-2 to TRBJ2-1; D gene uncertain. The CDR3 spans 16 residues. The V gene lost 1 base and the J gene lost 0 bases, with 10 bases spanning the gap. Germline CDR1 is SGHAT and CDR2 is FQNNGV. The variable domain in full, completed from reference TRBV11-2 and TRBJ2-1, reads EAGVAQSPRYKIIEKRQSVAFWCNPISGHATLYWYQQILGQGPKLLIQFQNNGVVDDSQLPKDRFSAERLKGVDSTLKIQPAKLEDSAVYLCASSLVYRSSYNEQFFGPGTRLTVL.

The rearrangement links TRBV28 to TRBJ1-5; D perhaps matches TRBD1 (6 bases). Trimming took 2 bases from V and 11 from J, leaving 13 bases between them. The CDR3 is 13 residues long. The germline V gene encodes CDR1 MDHEN and CDR2 SYDVKM. The CDR3, as DNA: TGTGCCAGCAGTTTACCCGGGGGCAAGGCCCAGCATTTT. This gives the protein CASSLPGGKAQHF.

The V gene is TRBV6-5, the J gene TRBJ2-6, with D unresolved. This CDR3 comprises 11 residues. V was shortened by 2 bases and J by 11 bases, with 4 bases between the two germline ends. In germline, CDR1 is MNHEY, CDR2 SVGAGI. CDR3 region: CASSYVHVLTF. DNA for the CDR3: TGTGCCAGCAGTTACGTACACGTCCTGACTTTC.

This chain joins TRBV10-1 and TRBJ2-5, with TRBD1 identical over 7 bases. CDR1 is WNHNN, CDR2 SYGVQD, per germline (reference sequence). The CDR3 is 21 residues long. V lost 3 bases to trimming and J lost 4 bases; unmatched junction nucleotides: 26. CDR3 in DNA: TGCGCCAGCAGTGAAAGGGGGCGAGGGCCACTAGTTACTAGAGTAGGAGAGACCCAGTACTTC. Protein sequence: CASSERGRGPLVTRVGETQYF.